This T cell receptor (beta chain) was recorded in a study of T cell clones after liver transplantation. In germline, CDR1 is SGHNT, CDR2 YYREEE (reference sequence). The CDR3 consists of 14 residues. The V end was cut by 0 bases, the J end by 3 bases, with 9 bases between. Some clones are missing from TCRdb's copy, which holds only in-frame ones; the method was immunoSEQ multiplex PCR. The sample contains tens of thousands of clones, 65% to 85% of which appear only once. The receptor's source is a human patient who received a liver transplant. Among the T cells, some may be from the graft donor. The sequenced sample was CD4+ T cells from blood, obtained just over 45 months after liver transplant. This sequence joins TRBV5-4 and TRBJ1-2; D might be TRBD1 (6 bases). The CDR3 is CASSLDYRDYGYTF. CDR3 nucleotide sequence: TGTGCCAGCAGCTTGGACTACAGGGACTATGGCTACACCTTC.